This TCR beta chain appears in the sequencing data of a study of cytomegalovirus exposure and HLA in healthy donors. Trimming took off 4 bases at V and 6 bases at J, with 19 bases between the two ends. The CDR3 runs 16 residues. Germline CDR1 and CDR2: LGHNA and YNFKEQ. Primers included in the PCR were 60 Vbeta and 13 Jbeta primers. Some clones are missing from TCRdb's copy, which holds only in-frame ones; the method was immunoSEQ multiplex PCR. The sample yields more than 95,000 clones, 15% to 20% seen once. A few counts support this clone. The TCR originated in a female donor in good health and CMV-seropositive. The rearrangement joins TRBV4-2 to TRBJ1-5, with a weak D call TRBD1 (6 bases). The sequencing input was PBMCs. The CDR3 bases are TGTGCCAGCAGCCCAGGGGCGATTTCGTATGGTCAGCCCCAGCATTTT. This translates into CASSPGAISYGQPQHF.